This T cell receptor beta chain was identified during a study of T cell responses to AZD1222 COVID-19 vaccine. The study, taken as a whole, reports: Spike-wide coverage was observed for vaccine-associated CD4 TCRs, with dominant responses at 160-218 and 743-854. The study found Spike-specific TCR breadth and depth rose after two AZD1222 doses. Donors, mostly white British, included more females; clonal diversity was possibly underestimated. Scientists sampled the repertoires only once the peak T cell response had passed.

Germline V gene data show CDR1 as SGHRS and CDR2 as YFSETQ. CDR3 length equals 15 residues. V trimming: 4 bases; J trimming: 7 bases; junction bases outside the gene matches: 2. As for this clone: Antigen unknown.

Method: immunoSEQ multiplex PCR; TCRdb's copy keeps in-frame clones and lacks some. Of roughly 100,000 clones listed, more than 85% are singletons. V is TRBV5-1 and J is TRBJ2-4; 16 bases align to TRBD2. The receptor's source is an adult in good health. The sample consisted of peripheral blood, taken on day 0 of AZD1222 vaccination. The CDR3 is CASSEGLAGGNIQYF. The CDR3 bases are TGCGCCAGCAGCGAGGGACTAGCGGGAGGGAACATTCAGTACTTC.